This passage covers 7 T cell receptor beta chains from one sample sequenced in a study of T cell responses to AZD1222 COVID-19 vaccine (dated by TCRdb to the early 2020s). What this sample's time point label stands for: baseline before first vaccination. Library method: the immunoSEQ multiplex PCR assay. The table comes from immuneACCESS by way of TCRdb, which keeps in-frame sequences with V and J called. Part of the clones is missing from these tables; in studies checked, under half for an unresolved V gene and the rest for unknown reasons. The sample includes 60,000 to 75,000 clones, with roughly 87% observed a single time. The ten top clones hold approximately 18% of the sample. The specimen was peripheral blood, collected on day 0 of AZD1222 vaccination. The receptors were gathered from an adult in good health.

The V call is TRBV5-1, the J call TRBJ1-2, with D possibly matching TRBD1 (6 bases). Germline loops: CDR1 SGHRS, CDR2 YFSETQ. The CDR3 contains 16 residues. Trimming cost V 4 bases and J 2 bases, with 18 bases left between them. The CDR3 is CASSPTAGGANYGYTF. The CDR3 DNA is TGCGCCAGCAGCCCAACCGCGGGGGGGGCGAACTATGGCTACACCTTC.

The chain links TRBV6-5 to TRBJ1-2; D may be TRBD1 (6 bases). The CDR3 consists of 14 residues. V dropped 4 bases and J dropped 1 base, with 10 bases sitting between them. Germline V lookup: CDR1 MNHEY, CDR2 SVGAGI. CDR3 sequence: CASSFGTFNYGYTF. CDR3 nucleotide sequence: TGTGCCAGCAGTTTCGGGACATTTAACTATGGCTACACCTTC.

V gene TRBV14 combines with J gene TRBJ2-2; D uncertain. V was shortened by 1 base and J by 5 bases, with 11 bases between the two germline ends. CDR1 and CDR2 from the germline V gene are SGHDN and FVKESK. The CDR3 consists of 15 residues. As DNA, the CDR3 is TGTGCCAGCAGCCAAGCCAACCGTTTAACCGGGGAGCTGTTTTTT. Translation: CASSQANRLTGELFF.

The chain recombines TRBV3-1 (or the pseudogene TRBV3-2) with TRBJ1-6, with 9 bases aligning to TRBD1. CDR3 size: 16 residues. CDR1 is LGHDT, CDR2 YNNKEL, per germline (reference sequence). V shed 4 bases and J 10 bases; nucleotides not matched to a gene: 11. The CDR3: CASSPGTGNNWSPLHF. The CDR3 DNA sequence: TGTGCCAGCAGCCCTGGGACAGGGAACAACTGGTCACCCCTCCACTTT.

This clone was detected a few times. An end of the junction differs from the germline gene, which may be a read error. The V call is TRBV24-1, the J call TRBJ1-4; 7 nucleotides agree with TRBD1. The length of the CDR3 is 18 residues. Germline CDR1 is KGHDR and CDR2 is SFDVKD. CDR3 DNA: TGTGCCACCAGTGTTTTGAGGGCAGGGGGTATGCTTGAGAAAAAACTGTTTTTT. This gives the protein CATSVLRAGGMLEKKLFF.

This chain joins TRBV6-1 and TRBJ1-2, with D tentatively TRBD1 (5 bases). The germline gives CDR1 MNHNS, CDR2 SASEGT. Trimming shortened V by 4 bases and J by 4 bases, and 22 bases separated the two germline ends. CDR3 length equals 17 residues. The CDR3 reads CASSVAVPGVGGYGYTF. The CDR3 DNA follows: TGTGCCAGCAGTGTAGCAGTCCCCGGTGTGGGGGGCTATGGCTACACCTTC.

This rearrangement joins TRBV7-6 to TRBJ2-3, with D perhaps given as TRBD1 or TRBD2 (5 bases each). V lost 0 bases and J 3 bases, leaving 10 bases between the germline ends. The CDR3 runs to 15 residues. The V gene's germline CDR1 is SGHVS and CDR2 FNYEAQ. The CDR3 DNA follows: TGTGCCAGCAGCTTAGCCGAGGGGCTGACAGATACGCAGTATTTT. It codes for CASSLAEGLTDTQYF.